This TCR beta chain was obtained from a study of blood T cell repertoires in COVID-19. Study-wide context: The United States, Italy and Spain were the sources of the acute and convalescent COVID-19 samples.

Those who participated ranged in age from about 18 to 89 years and resided in under 25 US areas. Recovered status in Cohort 3 required two negative PCRs, clearance, or symptom resolution. The germline V gene encodes CDR1 MNHNS and CDR2 SASEGT. V shed 2 bases, J shed 3 bases, and the junction held 9 bases outside the gene matches. The CDR3 has 16 amino acids. Method: immunoSEQ multiplex PCR; TCRdb's copy keeps in-frame clones and lacks some. This sample has just over 300,000 clones, with 86% found just once. The J gene is TRBJ2-7, the V gene TRBV6-1, with TRBD1 matching 8 bases. The clonotype comes from a man in his thirties or forties who had recovered from COVID-19. The sequenced sample consisted of PBMCs or T cells enriched from blood (not recorded which). This chain's CDR3 is CASSEIGGQGYYEQYF. CDR3 nucleotides: TGTGCCAGCAGTGAAATTGGCGGACAGGGATACTACGAGCAGTACTTC.